One and the same sample provided the 15 T cell receptor beta chains below, sequenced in a study of blood T cell repertoires in COVID-19. Profiling relied on immunoSEQ multiplex PCR, and the TCRdb table lists in-frame clones only, not all of them. The sample shows approximately 300,000 clones, roughly 90% of them seen only once. Material for sequencing was peripheral blood. These receptors were obtained from a man under 40 with acute or convalescent COVID-19.

This clone was picked up one time. The chain joins TRBV11-2 to TRBJ1-1; perhaps TRBD1 as D (5 bases). Per germline, CDR1 SGHAT and CDR2 FQNNGV. The CDR3 runs 16 residues. Trimming pared 5 bases from V and 0 bases from J, leaving 16 bases between. CDR3 nucleotide sequence: TGTGCCAGCAGCCTGGGGCGGACCCTCATGAACACTGAAGCTTTCTTT. Encoded protein: CASSLGRTLMNTEAFF.

The rearrangement uses TRBV4-1 and TRBJ2-5; the match to TRBD2 covers 8 bases. CDR3 length equals 17 residues. The germline V gene encodes CDR1 MGHRA and CDR2 YSYEKL. J gave up 7 bases and V 0 bases, and 13 bases lay outside the gene matches. As DNA, the CDR3 is TGCGCCAGCAGCCAAGACTACTCGGGGGGGAATCAAAGGACCCAGTACTTC. Amino acids: CASSQDYSGGNQRTQYF.

CDR3 sequence: CASTPGNGLNNEQFF. In nucleotides, the CDR3 is TGTGCCAGCACCCCGGGGAACGGACTGAACAATGAGCAGTTCTTC. The chain couples TRBV3-1 (or the pseudogene TRBV3-2) to TRBJ2-1, with D perhaps matching TRBD2 (5 bases). Germline loops: CDR1 LGHDT, CDR2 YNNKEL (reference sequence). This CDR3 has 15 residues. V shed 7 bases and J shed 5 bases, with 18 bases lying between them.

CDR3 residues: CASSPNRADEQFF. The CDR3 DNA sequence: TGTGCCAGCTCACCGAACAGGGCCGATGAGCAGTTCTTC. The chain uses TRBV18 and TRBJ2-1; tentative D call: TRBD1 (6 bases). The CDR3 has 13 amino acids. The germline CDR1 and CDR2 sequences are KGHSH and LQKENI. Trimming pared 3 bases from V and 8 bases from J, leaving 11 bases between.

The chain links TRBV7-9 to TRBJ2-2, with D possibly being TRBD1 (6 bases). This CDR3 is 14 amino acids long. Germline CDR1 is SEHNR and CDR2 is FQNEAQ (reference sequence). V lost 6 bases, J lost 3 bases, and 11 bases lay in between. CDR3 DNA sequence: TGTGCCAGCAGGCCAGGGGCCTACACCGGGGAGCTGTTTTTT. Protein product: CASRPGAYTGELFF.

CDR3 DNA: TGTGCCAGCAGCTTCAAGCGTGCGGGCTACGAGCAGTACTTC. As protein: CASSFKRAGYEQYF. V usage is TRBV11-2 and J usage is TRBJ2-7; a possible D gene is TRBD2 (5 bases). The V end was cut by 3 bases, the J end by 3 bases, with 12 bases between. The CDR3 spans 14 residues. CDR1 is SGHAT, CDR2 FQNNGV, per germline.

V and J are TRBV28 and TRBJ1-2; no firm D call. The CDR3 has 15 amino acids. CDR1 and CDR2 from the germline V gene are MDHEN and SYDVKM. V lost 2 bases and J 1 base, leaving 11 bases between the germline ends. The CDR3 DNA reads TGTGCCAGCAGTTTAATTGGCCCCGATAACTATGGCTACACCTTC. Translation gives CASSLIGPDNYGYTF.

The chain links TRBV27 to TRBJ2-7, with 12 bases identical to TRBD1. J lost 4 bases, V lost 4 bases, and 5 bases had no gene match. This CDR3 is 15 amino acids long. Germline V gives CDR1 MNHEY, CDR2 SMNVEV (reference sequence). The DNA of the CDR3 is TGTGCCAGCAGTTCCCGGGACAGGGGGCTATACGAGCAGTACTTC. Protein: CASSSRDRGLYEQYF.

This chain connects TRBV18 to TRBJ1-4, with D possibly being TRBD1 (6 bases). The germline V gene encodes CDR1 KGHSH and CDR2 LQKENI. This CDR3 is 15 amino acids long. V was pared by 3 bases and J by 8 bases, with 16 bases between. The CDR3 protein is CASSPSPGQSEKLFF. The CDR3 DNA is TGTGCCAGCTCACCTTCACCGGGACAATCCGAAAAACTGTTTTTT.

The rearrangement links TRBV28 to TRBJ1-5; a weak D match, TRBD1 (6 bases). CDR1 is MDHEN, CDR2 SYDVKM, per germline. The CDR3 runs to 14 residues. With 7 bases removed from V and 5 bases from J, the gap between germline ends came to 15 bases. The CDR3 here is CASTTTGNYQPQHF. In DNA, the CDR3 is TGTGCCAGCACCACAACAGGGAACTATCAGCCCCAGCATTTT.

The table lists this clone with a count of one. The chain carries TRBV9 and TRBJ1-2; 11 bases line up with TRBD1. Losses at the gene ends were 4 bases for V and 4 bases for J; bases not matched to a gene: 9. Germline V gene lookup returns CDR1 SGDLS and CDR2 YYNGEE. CDR3 length equals 16 residues. CDR3: CASSPRTGGRIYGYTF. The CDR3 nucleotides are TGTGCCAGCAGCCCTCGGACAGGGGGCCGTATCTATGGCTACACCTTC.

The CDR3 protein is CASSLVRAQYF. CDR3 coding DNA: TGTGCCAGCAGCTTAGTTCGGGCCCAGTACTTC. The gene calls are TRBV7-2 and TRBJ2-5; D call uncertain. V was cut by 1 base and J by 9 bases, with 6 bases left in between. Germline CDR1 reads SGHTA; CDR2 reads FQGNSA. CDR3 length: 11 amino acids.

V usage is TRBV19 and J usage is TRBJ2-1, with D hard to call. Per germline, CDR1 LNHDA and CDR2 SQIVND (reference sequence). The V gene lost 7 bases and the J gene lost 6 bases, with 13 bases spanning the gap. This CDR3 region has 13 residues. Here the CDR3 reads CASNPSVSNEQFF. CDR3 nucleotides: TGTGCCAGTAATCCCAGCGTCTCCAATGAGCAGTTCTTC.

This chain connects TRBV9 to TRBJ1-2; TRBD1 matches 9 bases. V gave up 4 bases and J gave up 7 bases; unmatched junction bases: 11. CDR3 length: 15 residues. Germline values: CDR1 SGDLS, CDR2 YYNGEE. The CDR3: CASSLLGQGAVGYTF. The CDR3 DNA is TGTGCCAGCAGCCTTCTGGGACAGGGCGCCGTTGGCTACACCTTC.

This clone was counted a few times. The genes are TRBV27 and TRBJ2-7, with 7 bases lining up with TRBD1. CDR1 MNHEY and CDR2 SMNVEV come from the germline V gene (reference sequence). V gave up 4 bases and J gave up 2 bases; unmatched junction bases: 11. The CDR3 contains 16 residues. CDR3: CASSSRPRDRAYEQYF. In DNA, the CDR3 is TGTGCCAGCAGTTCCCGCCCCCGGGACAGAGCCTACGAGCAGTACTTC.